Sequencing of this T cell receptor beta chain was carried out in a study of blood T cell repertoires in COVID-19. Study summary: Sites across the United States, Italy and Spain contributed samples from acute and convalescent COVID-19. In each case, the material was cDNA or gDNA derived from T cells, B-cell-depleted T cells, or PBMCs.

The V end was cut by 5 bases, the J end by 3 bases, with 18 bases between. CDR1 is MGHRA, CDR2 YSYEKL, per germline. The CDR3 extends over 16 amino acids. Original processing methods: Reference gene primers were amplified, and this amplification served to estimate nucleated cell counts. The assay was immunoSEQ multiplex PCR, and TCRdb's table has in-frame clones only and misses some. The V and J calls and clone size are taken from that table; D and trimming were inferred from the DNA. The sample lists about 280,000 clones, around 90% occurring once. The origin of this receptor is a man younger than 30 with active or convalescent COVID-19. Sequenced material: peripheral blood. The chain joins TRBV4-1 to TRBJ2-3, with a tentative D call TRBD2 (6 bases). CDR3 in DNA: TGCGCCAGCAGCAGTAGCGGAGGGACCCGAACAGATACGCAGTATTTT. It is translated as CASSSSGGTRTDTQYF.